This T cell receptor (beta chain) originates from a study of regulatory T cells in long-lasting Graves disease. Points from the study as a whole: Persistent disease favored TRBV28, TRBJ1-2 and TRBJ2-5.

Note on this clonotype: Its target is unknown.

iRepertoire HTBI primers and Arm-PCR of CDR3 regions built TCR beta libraries. TCRdb reprocessed the multiplex PCR reads with MiXCR, giving one entry per CDR3 protein. This repertoire shows 350,000 to 450,000 distinct CDR3 sequences, over 9.5% found once; its top ten account for approximately 17%. There are 18 residues in the CDR3. Trimming left V 5 bases short and J 4 bases short, with 21 bases between. Germline assignment: CDR1 SEHNR and CDR2 FQNEAQ (reference sequence). As to time point: newly diagnosed GD, antithyroid drugs for less than 3 months. Making the TCR library involved RNA that had been extracted from PBMCs. These data also featured in a second study, about T cells in Graves' hyperthyroidism and ophthalmopathy. That work states: Ophthalmopathy prediction by the model preceded onset by a median 6.5 months.

This receptor was taken from a woman younger than 30 with Graves disease. Sequences were derived from peripheral blood mononuclear cells (PBMCs), sampled at new diagnosis, from a patient treated with antithyroid drugs. The chain employs TRBV7-9 and TRBJ2-6; either TRBD1 or TRBD2 may supply D (5 bases each). Written as DNA, the CDR3 is TGTGCCAGCAGCCCCGGGACCGAAATCCTCCTGGGGGCCAACGTCCTGACTTTC. This encodes CASSPGTEILLGANVLTF.